Below, 4 T cell receptor beta chains from the same sample are listed, as sequenced in a study of blood T cells in healthy people across ages. The authors ran a second PCR of roughly 6 to 12 cycles using a sample-barcoded 5' primer and a J-beta primer mix. TCRdb independently ran MiXCR on the 5' RACE reads; one entry per CDR3 protein. Among over 550,000 distinct CDR3 sequences listed, roughly 31% were seen once. The sample taken for sequencing was blood. These receptors were collected from a woman of 80 years or more in good health.

In regard to this clonotype: A much larger clone differs by one base, so this may be a read error. The chain has TRBV24-1 and TRBJ2-1; D may be TRBD1 (6 bases). This CDR3 contains 10 residues. Per the germline V gene, CDR1 is KGHDR and CDR2 is SFDVKD. V was cut by 12 bases and J by 10 bases, with 12 bases left in between. The CDR3 sequence: CAAGEQEQFF. The CDR3 coding sequence is TGTGCCGCAGGGGAACAGGAGCAGTTCTTC.

As concerns this clonotype: This may be a read error, as it is one base from a much larger clone. This sequence joins TRBV6-6 and TRBJ1-1; 8 positions agree with TRBD1. V shed 11 bases and J 0 bases; nucleotides not matched to a gene: 11. This CDR3 has 15 amino acids. In germline, CDR1 is MNHNY, CDR2 SVGAGI (reference sequence). CDR3 sequence (DNA): TGTGCCGGTATACGGACAGGGACGTTGAACACTGAAGCTTTCTTT. It is translated as CAGIRTGTLNTEAFF.

The rearrangement uses TRBV12-3 or TRBV12-4 and TRBJ2-3; 8 positions agree with TRBD1. Trimming removed 3 bases from V and 15 bases from J; junction bases left unmatched: 17. This CDR3 contains 15 residues. CDR3 protein: CASSLQGARTDTGYF. CDR3 DNA sequence: TGTGCCAGCAGTTTGCAGGGGGCAAGGACAGATACGGGATATTTT.

This clonotype was detected ten times or more. The rearrangement uses TRBV20-1 and TRBJ1-2, with D possibly TRBD1 on 5 matching bases. The CDR3 sequence is 13 residues long. V gave up 3 bases and J gave up 4 bases, with 12 bases separating them. Germline CDR1 is DFQATT and CDR2 is SNEGSKA (reference sequence). The CDR3 here is CSARVREGYGYTF. The CDR3 DNA follows: TGCAGTGCTAGGGTCAGGGAGGGCTATGGCTACACCTTC.